These 25 T cell receptor beta chains were all obtained from the same sample, sequenced in a study of CD8 T cells in ankylosing spondylitis. TCRdb itself ran the 5' RACE reads through MiXCR, one entry per CDR3 protein. The sample records about 540,000 distinct CDR3 sequences, roughly an eighth being singletons. Regarding the study as a whole: Blood from ankylosing spondylitis patients appeared to carry a characteristic eight-variant TCR beta motif.

No cognate antigen is known for these TCRs. The sequenced sample was blood, either unsorted or a sorted T cell fraction (not recorded which). These TCRs come from a male donor with ankylosing spondylitis.

The DNA for the CDR3 is TGCAGTGCCAGGGGGTGGACAGATTCTAACTATGGCTACACCTTC. It is translated as CSARGWTDSNYGYTF. The rearrangement links TRBV20-1 to TRBJ1-2; 7 positions match TRBD1. This CDR3 is 15 amino acids long. Losses at the gene ends were 6 bases for V and 0 bases for J; bases not matched to a gene: 10. Germline CDR1 DFQATT, CDR2 SNEGSKA (reference sequence).

This clonotype showed up many times. The V call is TRBV20-1, the J call TRBJ1-5, with D maybe TRBD1 (5 bases). Germline values: CDR1 DFQATT, CDR2 SNEGSKA (reference sequence). The CDR3 has 13 amino acids. The V gene lost 4 bases and the J gene lost 0 bases, with 7 bases spanning the gap. The CDR3 here is CSAKGDSNQPQHF. CDR3 in DNA: TGCAGTGCTAAAGGGGATAGCAATCAGCCCCAGCATTTT.

This clonotype has a count of ten or more. This sequence joins TRBV27 and TRBJ2-7; D not certain. The CDR3 spans 14 residues. Trimming took 2 bases from V and 3 from J, leaving 11 bases between them. Germline CDR1 and CDR2: MNHEY and SMNVEV (reference sequence). In nucleotides, the CDR3 is TGTGCCAGCAGTTTAGGCCCCTCGGGCTACGAGCAGTACTTC. Amino acid sequence: CASSLGPSGYEQYF.

This clonotype has ten or more counts. The CDR3 sequence: CASLWTGSSYEQYF. In DNA, the CDR3 is TGTGCCAGCTTATGGACAGGGAGCTCCTACGAGCAGTACTTC. The gene calls are TRBV6-1 and TRBJ2-7, with TRBD1 matching 8 bases. The trim removed 8 bases at V and 0 bases at J, leaving 6 bases unmatched. The germline CDR1 and CDR2 sequences are MNHNS and SASEGT. The CDR3 covers 14 residues.

Note on this clonotype: The junction departs from germline at one end; a sequencing error may be responsible. The V gene is TRBV12-3 or TRBV12-4, the J gene TRBJ2-2; D tentatively reads TRBD1 or TRBD2 (7 bases each). There are 17 residues in the CDR3. The CDR3 reads CASCLAGRGSGTGELFF. CDR3 DNA sequence: TGTGCCAGCTGTTTAGCGGGCAGGGGGTCTGGCACCGGGGAGCTGTTTTTT.

V and J are TRBV20-1 and TRBJ1-5, with 9 positions matching TRBD1. Losses at the gene ends were 6 bases for V and 4 bases for J; bases not matched to a gene: 4. From germline, CDR1 is DFQATT and CDR2 SNEGSKA (reference sequence). The CDR3 covers 13 residues. The CDR3 loop is CSAWTGVNQPQHF. CDR3 in DNA: TGCAGTGCCTGGACAGGGGTGAATCAGCCCCAGCATTTT.

This clonotype was seen more than once but under ten times. The chain couples TRBV5-1 to TRBJ2-5, with a weak D call TRBD1 (6 bases). With 6 bases removed from V and 4 bases from J, the gap between germline ends came to 19 bases. The CDR3 is 15 residues long. In germline, CDR1 is SGHRS, CDR2 YFSETQ. CDR3 nucleotides: TGCGCCAGCAACTCGGGGCAGGGGATCGGAGAGACCCAGTACTTC. It yields the protein CASNSGQGIGETQYF.

V usage is TRBV5-1 and J usage is TRBJ2-1, with TRBD2 matching over 15 bases. The CDR3 spans 20 residues. Germline assignment: CDR1 SGHRS and CDR2 YFSETQ. Trimming removed 4 bases from V and 1 base from J; junction bases left unmatched: 12. The CDR3 reads CASSVPSGGLAGGSYNEQFF. The CDR3 DNA follows: TGCGCCAGCAGCGTCCCGTCGGGGGGACTAGCGGGAGGTTCCTACAATGAGCAGTTCTTC. Filled out from reference TRBV5-1 and TRBJ2-1, the complete variable domain reads KAGVTQTPRYLIKTRGQQVTLSCSPISGHRSVSWYQQTPGQGLQFLFEYFSETQRNKGNFPGRFSGRQFSNSRSEMNVSTLELGDSALYLCASSVPSGGLAGGSYNEQFFGPGTRLTVL.

This clonotype was seen at least ten times. The V gene is TRBV11-2, the J gene TRBJ2-3; D tentatively reads TRBD1 or TRBD2 (6 bases each). CDR3 length: 16 residues. Germline V lookup: CDR1 SGHAT, CDR2 FQNNGV. Trimming took off 2 bases at V and 2 bases at J, with 14 bases between the two ends. The CDR3, as DNA: TGTGCCAGCAGCTTAATGGGGGGCTCCTACACAGATACGCAGTATTTT. The encoded protein is CASSLMGGSYTDTQYF.

The genes are TRBV30 and TRBJ2-5, with D uncertain. With 2 bases removed from V and 4 bases from J, the gap between germline ends came to 14 bases. CDR3 length: 14 amino acids. CDR1 GTSNPN and CDR2 SVGIG come from the germline V gene (reference sequence). This CDR3 reads CAWSLTSGGETQYF. The CDR3 bases are TGTGCCTGGAGTTTAACCTCGGGCGGAGAGACCCAGTACTTC.

This chain links TRBV6-1 with TRBJ2-1, with 9 positions matching TRBD1. Per germline, CDR1 MNHNS and CDR2 SASEGT. The V gene end was trimmed by 5 bases and the J gene end by 10 bases; junction bases not matched to a gene: 12. This CDR3 region has 15 residues. The CDR3 nucleotides are TGTGCCAGCAGTCCGAACTCTGGGACAGGGAGAGAGCAGTTCTTC. Its protein is CASSPNSGTGREQFF.

The chain has TRBV4-1 and TRBJ2-5; 7 nucleotides line up with TRBD1. The CDR3 covers 14 residues. Unmatched junction bases numbered 4, after V lost 1 base and J lost 5 bases. Germline V gives CDR1 MGHRA, CDR2 YSYEKL. Here the CDR3 reads CASSQGQGVETQYF. The DNA for the CDR3 is TGCGCCAGCAGCCAAGGACAGGGAGTGGAGACCCAGTACTTC.

J is TRBJ1-1 and V is TRBV25-1; 9 nucleotides agree with TRBD1. Losses at the gene ends were 0 bases for V and 5 bases for J; bases not matched to a gene: 4. This CDR3 has 15 residues. CDR1 MGHDK and CDR2 SYGVNS come from the germline V gene. CDR3 residues: CASSEYGTGRTEAFF. In nucleotides, the CDR3 is TGTGCCAGCAGTGAATATGGGACAGGGAGGACTGAAGCTTTCTTT. The full variable domain, completed using reference TRBV25-1 and TRBJ1-1, is EADIYQTPRYLVIGTGKKITLECSQTMGHDKMYWYQQDPGMELHLIHYSYGVNSTEKGDLSSESTVSRIRTEHFPLTLESARPSHTSQYLCASSEYGTGRTEAFFGQGTRLTVV.

This clonotype was picked up a small number of times. V usage is TRBV7-2 and J usage is TRBJ2-1, with 8 bases aligning to TRBD1. The CDR3 runs to 15 residues. The V segment lost 8 bases and the J segment 7 bases; nucleotides outside the gene matches: 13. CDR1 and CDR2 (germline): SGHTA, FQGNSA. CDR3 amino acids: CASWPQGAVLNEQFF. In nucleotides, the CDR3 is TGTGCCAGCTGGCCCCAGGGGGCGGTTTTAAATGAGCAGTTCTTC. Filled out from reference TRBV7-2 and TRBJ2-1, the complete variable domain reads GAGVSQSPSNKVTEKGKDVELRCDPISGHTALYWYRQSLGQGLEFLIYFQGNSAPDKSGLPSDRFSAERTGGSVSTLTIQRTQQEDSAVYLCASWPQGAVLNEQFFGPGTRLTVL.

This clonotype was observed a handful of times. The chain combines TRBV7-9 with TRBJ2-1; TRBD2 matches at 13 bases. J lost 3 bases, V lost 4 bases, and 3 bases had no gene match. CDR1 SEHNR and CDR2 FQNEAQ come from the germline V gene (reference sequence). The CDR3 sequence is 16 residues long. CDR3 loop: CASSSGLAGFYNEQFF. The DNA for the CDR3 is TGTGCCAGCAGCTCGGGACTAGCGGGATTCTACAATGAGCAGTTCTTC.

The chain joins TRBV11-2 to TRBJ2-3; 11 positions match TRBD2. Losses at the gene ends were 3 bases for V and 6 bases for J; bases not matched to a gene: 8. The CDR3 is 16 amino acids. Per the germline V gene, CDR1 is SGHAT and CDR2 is FQNNGV. The CDR3, as DNA: TGTGCCAGCAGCTTCGCCACTAGCGGGAGAAGCGATACGCAGTATTTT. It specifies CASSFATSGRSDTQYF.

The chain carries TRBV10-3 and TRBJ2-5; D may be TRBD2 (5 bases). The CDR3 contains 13 residues. Germline V gives CDR1 ENHRY, CDR2 SYGVKD. Trimming removed 7 bases from V and 2 bases from J, with 11 bases in between. The CDR3 loop reads CAINTRRQETQYF. CDR3 nucleotides: TGTGCCATCAATACTAGGAGACAAGAGACCCAGTACTTC.

This clonotype was seen a handful of times. This chain connects TRBV12-3 or TRBV12-4 to TRBJ2-2; 9 bases fit TRBD2. J lost 3 bases, V lost 5 bases, and 10 bases had no gene match. The CDR3 loop spans 17 amino acids. CDR3: CASSLSAGGSHTGELFF. The CDR3 DNA reads as TGTGCCAGCAGTCTCTCAGCGGGAGGAAGTCACACCGGGGAGCTGTTTTTT.

The chain uses TRBV12-3 or TRBV12-4 and TRBJ1-5; D gene uncertain. The length of the CDR3 is 13 residues. V was clipped by 7 bases and J by 2 bases, with 9 bases between them. CDR3 amino acids: CASTRLRNQPQHF. The CDR3 DNA follows: TGTGCCAGCACCCGACTCCGCAATCAGCCCCAGCATTTT.

This clonotype turned up a few times. The chain uses TRBV12-3 or TRBV12-4 and TRBJ1-2; D ambiguous. CDR3 length equals 13 residues. V was trimmed by 5 bases and J by 2 bases, leaving 9 bases between them. Written as DNA, the CDR3 is TGTGCCAGCAGTATACACCACAACTATGGCTACACCTTC. Protein product: CASSIHHNYGYTF.

The chain employs TRBV7-2 and TRBJ2-2, with unresolved D. The CDR3 runs to 14 residues. The V gene lost 5 bases and the J gene lost 1 base, with 8 bases spanning the gap. Germline V lookup: CDR1 SGHTA, CDR2 FQGNSA. This chain's CDR3 is CASSASKNTGELFF. The CDR3 nucleotides are TGTGCCAGCAGCGCATCCAAGAACACCGGGGAGCTGTTTTTT.

The table lists this clonotype with many counts. J is TRBJ1-6 and V is TRBV12-3 or TRBV12-4; D not resolved. Trimming cost V 5 bases and J 9 bases, with 20 bases left between them. This CDR3 is 16 amino acids long. CDR3 in amino acids: CASSPQTGKVFSPLHF. CDR3 sequence (DNA): TGTGCCAGCAGTCCCCAGACGGGGAAGGTATTTTCACCCCTCCACTTT.

Ten or more counts support this clonotype. The rearrangement links TRBV7-9 to TRBJ2-3; 10 bases align to TRBD2. Trimming took 7 bases from V and 3 from J; bases not matched to a gene: 1. This CDR3 comprises 13 residues. Germline-derived CDR1 and CDR2 are SEHNR and FQNEAQ (reference sequence). Here the CDR3 DNA reads TGTGCCAGCACACTAGCGGGAACAGATACGCAGTATTTT. This gives the protein CASTLAGTDTQYF. The whole variable domain, remainder taken from reference TRBV7-9 and TRBJ2-3, is DTGVSQNPRHKITKRGQNVTFRCDPISEHNRLYWYRQTLGQGPEFLTYFQNEAQLEKSRLLSDRFSAERPKGSFSTLEIQRTEQGDSAMYLCASTLAGTDTQYFGPGTRLTVL.

V is TRBV20-1 and J is TRBJ2-5, with D perhaps assigned TRBD1 or TRBD2 (6 bases each). The germline gives CDR1 DFQATT, CDR2 SNEGSKA (reference sequence). V shed 3 bases and J shed 5 bases, with 19 bases lying between them. The CDR3 sequence is 15 residues long. DNA for the CDR3: TGCAGTGCTAGCGCTAGAGGGGGAGGTTGGGAGACCCAGTACTTC. It codes for CSASARGGGWETQYF.

In its sample, this clonotype was seen a few times. This sequence joins TRBV5-1 and TRBJ1-1; tentative D call: TRBD1 (5 bases). This CDR3 has 18 residues. Germline-derived CDR1 and CDR2 are SGHRS and YFSETQ. The V end was cut by 0 bases, the J end by 0 bases, with 18 bases between. The CDR3 spells CASSLEGTGRIMNTEAFF. CDR3 coding DNA: TGCGCCAGCAGCTTGGAAGGAACGGGACGGATCATGAACACTGAAGCTTTCTTT.